These T cell receptor beta chains were read from a single sample in a study of blood T cell repertoires in COVID-19. TCRdb's copy holds only in-frame clones and misses some; the assay was immunoSEQ multiplex PCR. The sample lists 100,000 to 150,000 clones; over 60% were seen once. Source material: peripheral blood. Receptor source: a middle-aged man with active or convalescent COVID-19. Both conserved end residues are part of each CDR3. The size field is filled for only some rows; it gives once, few, many or a size class.

V	size	CDR3
TRBV14	.	CASSLNGQGGTIQYF
TRBV6-4	.	CASSDWGQGTYEQYF
TRBV5-4	.	CASSLQTGEHEKLFF
TRBV19	.	CASSIYRDTEAFF
TRBV28	once	CASSSGRTGTDF
TRBV11-2	.	CASSLESSGADTQYF
TRBV6-5	.	CASTAGLAYEQYF
TRBV5-4	.	CASSKDRGAYNEQFF
TRBV6-6	.	CASRAGNTEAFF
TRBV5-4	.	CASSGGQGARGGELFF
TRBV28	.	CASRAPSFGLAGYEQYF
TRBV28	.	CASRILGGNTEAFF
TRBV20-1	.	CVGQGVTEAFF
TRBV2	.	CASSVREPQHF
TRBV7-6	.	CASSPRSGGYEQFF
TRBV28	.	CASSPTGKQGETQYF
TRBV6-5	.	CASSQPTGGIYGYTF
TRBV5-1	.	CASSPGLAGGQTDTQYF
TRBV29-1	.	CSVEDRAGGFF
TRBV5-8	.	CASSAAGQTNEKLFF
TRBV24-1	.	CATSDWRGRGETQYF
TRBV27	.	CASSRQRGARYEQYF
TRBV7-6	.	CASSSLSGRAPDTQYF
TRBV9	.	CASSGNTGNYGYTF
TRBV6-6	.	CASSSRPDRGLLYSNQPQHF
TRBV5-4	.	CASTKVGQGSETQYF
TRBV5-1	.	CASSPWGTSGVRGRGELFF